This passage covers 30 T cell receptor beta chains from one sample sequenced in a study of Graves' ophthalmopathy and Graves' hyperthyroidism (dated by TCRdb to 2017 to 2018). The listed sequencing device is Illumina HiSeq 2000. For repertoire sequencing, TCR beta CDR3 regions were amplified from RNA transcripts. HTBI primers and the Qiagen OneStep RT-PCR kit were used in a first-round RT-PCR, which was followed by a second-round multiplex PCR, size selection and purification. The public reads were reprocessed in TCRdb via fastp at Q25 and MiXCR, keeping in-frame beta chains. All rows with the same CDR3 protein become a single entry with the most common DNA and genes. The table for this sample lists just over 400,000 distinct CDR3 sequences; more than 20% of them were counted only once. The ten largest clones represent 2.5% to 3% of the sample. Sequenced sample: peripheral blood. The receptor set was obtained from a woman under 30 with stable Graves' hyperthyroidism. Donor details come from another sample of the same person, matched by shared clones.

This clonotype was observed many times. The chain carries TRBV6-1 and TRBJ2-7; D may be TRBD1 or TRBD2 (5 bases each). Germline V gene data show CDR1 as MNHNS and CDR2 as SASEGT. The V gene lost 7 bases and the J gene lost 9 bases, with 22 bases spanning the gap. The CDR3 runs to 14 residues. The CDR3 region is CASTSPGTGNVQYF. For the CDR3, the DNA is TGTGCCAGCACAAGCCCCGGGACGGGTAACGTGCAGTACTTC.

The chain couples TRBV12-3 or TRBV12-4 to TRBJ1-1; D is unresolved. Trimming shortened V by 2 bases and J by 7 bases, and 8 bases separated the two germline ends. This CDR3 has 12 residues. CDR3 DNA: TGTGCCAGCAGTTTAATGGGATATGAAGCTTTCTTT. Amino acids: CASSLMGYEAFF.

This clonotype was counted at least ten times. V and J are TRBV11-2 and TRBJ2-7; D remains unclear. In germline, CDR1 is SGHAT, CDR2 FQNNGV. The CDR3 contains 12 residues. V shed 8 bases and J shed 2 bases, with 10 bases lying between them. CDR3 residues: CASSGQPYEQYF. The CDR3 bases are TGTGCCAGCTCGGGCCAGCCCTACGAGCAGTACTTC.

The chain uses TRBV11-2 and TRBJ2-1; TRBD2 matches 7 bases. Unmatched junction bases numbered 9, after V lost 6 bases and J lost 4 bases. CDR1 SGHAT and CDR2 FQNNGV come from the germline V gene. CDR3 length equals 15 residues. CDR3 sequence: CASSGTILTYNEQFF. CDR3 sequence (DNA): TGTGCCAGCAGTGGGACTATATTAACGTACAATGAGCAGTTCTTC.

This clonotype has ten or more counts. The J gene is TRBJ1-5, the V gene TRBV19; maybe TRBD1 (5 bases). Trimming cost V 1 base and J 0 bases, with 16 bases left between them. This CDR3 region has 18 residues. Germline assignment: CDR1 LNHDA and CDR2 SQIVND (reference sequence). The chain's CDR3 is CASSIGGTDTNSNQPQHF. The DNA for the CDR3 is TGTGCCAGTAGTATAGGGGGGACCGACACGAATAGCAATCAGCCCCAGCATTTT.

This clonotype has at least ten counts. The chain combines TRBV4-1 with TRBJ1-6; D is uncertain. The CDR3 contains 17 residues. V lost 1 base, J lost 0 bases, and 10 bases lay in between. In germline, CDR1 is MGHRA, CDR2 YSYEKL. CDR3 region: CASSQGMAYSYNSPLHF. The CDR3 region has the DNA TGCGCCAGCAGCCAAGGGATGGCTTACTCCTATAATTCACCCCTCCACTTT.

This clonotype appeared many times. The chain combines TRBV6-1 with TRBJ1-2; 12 bases line up with TRBD1. The V and J ends lost 6 bases and 3 bases, in that order; junction bases with no gene match: 2. Germline CDR1 and CDR2: MNHNS and SASEGT. The CDR3 runs to 14 residues. The DNA of the CDR3 is TGTGCCAGCAGAGGGGACAGGGGGCACTATGGCTACACCTTC. It encodes CASRGDRGHYGYTF.

This clonotype was seen at least ten times. One end of the junction fails to match germline, which may point to a read error. The V and J genes are TRBV5-1 and TRBJ2-7; no clear D gene. Germline CDR1 and CDR2: SGHRS and YFSETQ. CDR3 size: 14 residues. The CDR3 reads CASGLSAGSYEQYF. DNA of the CDR3: TGCGCCAGCGGCTTGTCCGCAGGTAGCTACGAGCAGTACTTC.

The V gene is TRBV2, the J gene TRBJ2-7; 10 bases align to TRBD1. V gave up 5 bases and J gave up 5 bases; unmatched junction bases: 6. Looked up from germline, CDR1 is SNHLY and CDR2 is FYNNEI. The CDR3 totals 14 residues. The CDR3 spells CASSYLTGGHEQYF. The CDR3 DNA reads as TGTGCCAGCAGTTACTTGACAGGGGGCCACGAGCAGTACTTC.

This clonotype came up many times. The chain combines TRBV7-2 with TRBJ2-5, with 10 nucleotides matching TRBD1. In germline, CDR1 is SGHTA, CDR2 FQGNSA. V lost 6 bases, J lost 4 bases, and 5 bases stayed unmatched. CDR3 length: 14 residues. The CDR3 coding sequence is TGTGCCAGCAGACCGACAGGGGGCGGAGAGACCCAGTACTTC. As protein: CASRPTGGGETQYF.

This clonotype was seen a single time. CDR3 region: CSAPIYEQYF. CDR3 bases: TGCAGTGCTCCTATATACGAGCAGTACTTC. The chain links TRBV20-1 to TRBJ2-7; D is ambiguous. The germline V and J ends were trimmed by 5 bases and 4 bases, with 6 bases remaining between them. Germline V lookup: CDR1 DFQATT, CDR2 SNEGSKA (reference sequence). The CDR3 covers 10 residues.

This clonotype was seen more than once but under ten times. The chain couples TRBV28 to TRBJ1-1; no firm D call. Deletions cut 2 bases from V and 0 bases from J, with 34 bases between. This CDR3 is 23 amino acids long. From germline, CDR1 is MDHEN and CDR2 SYDVKM. The CDR3 DNA reads TGTGCCAGCAGTTTAGTTTTCGGGTACGGGCGGGCAAAAAGAAGAGAAATGAACACTGAAGCTTTCTTT. Translating it yields CASSLVFGYGRAKRREMNTEAFF.

This clonotype has at least ten counts. The chain is built from TRBV5-1 and TRBJ2-7; 11 positions match TRBD1. Germline V gene sequence: CDR1 SGHRS, CDR2 YFSETQ. CDR3 length equals 14 residues. Trimming removed 4 bases from V and 6 bases from J; junction bases left unmatched: 6. CDR3 coding DNA: TGCGCCAGCAGCGGCCGGGACAGGGGGGGCGAGCAGTACTTC. Its translation is CASSGRDRGGEQYF.

Concerning this clonotype itself: A much larger clone differs by one base, so this may be a read error. V gene TRBV6-4 combines with J gene TRBJ2-7; perhaps D is TRBD1 or TRBD2 (5 bases each). The germline gives CDR1 MRHNA, CDR2 SNTAGT. This CDR3 region has 15 residues. The CDR3 coding sequence is TGTGCCAGCTGTGAAAGTGGGGGAAGATACTACGAGCAGCACTTC. It encodes CASCESGGRYYEQHF.

The sample holds many counts of this clonotype. The chain recombines TRBV7-9 with TRBJ1-2, with 9 bases identical to TRBD1. J was trimmed by 7 bases and V by 6 bases; bases with no gene match: 9. Germline CDR1 and CDR2: SEHNR and FQNEAQ (reference sequence). This CDR3 comprises 14 residues. CDR3 residues: CASSFPGQGGGYTF. In DNA form, the CDR3 reads TGTGCCAGCAGTTTCCCGGGACAGGGTGGTGGCTACACCTTC.

On this clonotype: This could be a read error, since a much larger clone is one nucleotide away. The CDR3 ends on some other residue instead of the conserved phenylalanine or tryptophan, so this is likely a read error. This chain uses TRBV5-6 with TRBJ1-2; maybe TRBD1 (6 bases). V was cut by 5 bases and J by 3 bases, with 14 bases left in between. The CDR3 is 14 amino acids. Germline V gives CDR1 SGHDT, CDR2 YYEEEE. The CDR3 sequence is CASSPWGAHYGYTV. In DNA, the CDR3 is TGTGCCAGCAGTCCGTGGGGGGCCCACTATGGCTACACCGTC.

This clonotype came up many times. The CDR3 reads CASKGTGKQYF. The CDR3 coding sequence is TGTGCCAGCAAAGGGACAGGGAAGCAGTACTTC. The chain couples TRBV25-1 to TRBJ2-7; TRBD1 aligns across 9 bases. CDR3 length: 11 residues. Germline V gene lookup returns CDR1 MGHDK and CDR2 SYGVNS. The junction had 3 bases not matched to a gene; V was cut back by 7 bases and J by 8 bases.

CDR3 region: CASAPPSYEQYF. In nucleotides, the CDR3 is TGTGCCAGCGCGCCGCCCTCCTACGAGCAGTACTTC. The rearrangement links TRBV28 to TRBJ2-7, with D unresolved. Per germline, CDR1 MDHEN and CDR2 SYDVKM. With 8 bases removed from V and 0 bases from J, the gap between germline ends came to 8 bases. CDR3 length equals 12 residues.

This clonotype occurred many times. This chain links TRBV6-5 with TRBJ1-2, with D uncertain. Germline CDR1 MNHEY, CDR2 SVGAGI. The CDR3 totals 13 residues. The ends were cut back, 0 bases at V and 3 bases at J, with 5 bases in the middle. This CDR3 is CASSYSRDYGYTF. The CDR3 coding sequence is TGTGCCAGCAGTTACTCACGGGACTATGGCTACACCTTC.

The chain joins TRBV28 to TRBJ2-7; 11 bases agree with TRBD2. Per the germline V gene, CDR1 is MDHEN and CDR2 is SYDVKM. With 2 bases clipped from V and 2 bases from J, the junction kept 2 bases outside the gene matches. The CDR3 length is 15 residues. The DNA for the CDR3 is TGTGCCAGCAGTTTACCTAGCGGGGGGCCCTACGAGCAGTACTTC. This gives the protein CASSLPSGGPYEQYF.

The table lists this clonotype with many counts. The chain joins TRBV12-3 or TRBV12-4 to TRBJ2-2; D gene ambiguous. This CDR3 comprises 15 residues. Trimming cost V 6 bases and J 5 bases, with 16 bases left between them. In nucleotides, the CDR3 is TGTGCCAGCAGCCAAGGACGCTTCCTAACCGGGGAGCTGTTTTTT. This codes for CASSQGRFLTGELFF.

This clonotype was recorded many times. The chain combines TRBV6-1 with TRBJ1-1; D unclear. The CDR3 is made up of 13 amino acids. V dropped 4 bases and J dropped 1 base, with 7 bases sitting between them. Looked up from germline, CDR1 is MNHNS and CDR2 is SASEGT. CDR3 nucleotides: TGTGCCAGCAGTGTAAGAGAGAACACTGAAGCTTTCTTT. Translation gives CASSVRENTEAFF.

This clonotype was detected only once. The gene calls are TRBV5-1 and TRBJ2-5; 9 bases are a match to TRBD1. The CDR3 runs 14 residues. Trimming took 4 bases from V and 5 from J; bases not matched to a gene: 6. CDR1 is SGHRS and CDR2 is YFSETQ in the germline V gene. In DNA, the CDR3 is TGCGCCAGCAGCGAGGGGACAGGGATCGAGACCCAGTACTTC. This gives the protein CASSEGTGIETQYF.

The table lists this clonotype with many counts. The CDR3 bases are TGTGCCAGCAGTTACTCGTACCAGAAGGGCGAGCAGTACTTC. This sequence encodes CASSYSYQKGEQYF. The gene calls are TRBV6-2 or TRBV6-3 and TRBJ2-7; D remains unclear. Per the germline V gene, CDR1 is MNHEY and CDR2 is SVGEGT. The germline V and J ends were trimmed by 0 bases and 6 bases, with 12 bases remaining between them. CDR3 length: 14 residues.

This clonotype was counted a few times. The rearrangement uses TRBV20-1 and TRBJ2-7, with unresolved D. Between the trimmed V and J ends, which lost 2 bases and 2 bases, there was a span of 13 bases. Germline assignment: CDR1 DFQATT and CDR2 SNEGSKA (reference sequence). The CDR3 is made up of 14 amino acids. The CDR3 region is CSARRLTAPYEQYF. The CDR3 DNA is TGCAGTGCTAGAAGGCTTACGGCTCCCTACGAGCAGTACTTC.

The CDR3 is CASSTDSGRSGETQYF. The DNA of the CDR3 is TGTGCCAGCAGCACAGATAGCGGGAGGTCGGGCGAGACCCAGTACTTC. The genes are TRBV7-2 and TRBJ2-5, with 10 bases lining up with TRBD2. Looked up from germline, CDR1 is SGHTA and CDR2 is FQGNSA. CDR3 length equals 16 residues. V shed 5 bases and J 5 bases; nucleotides not matched to a gene: 11. The full variable domain, with the rest looked up from reference TRBV7-2 and TRBJ2-5, is GAGVSQSPSNKVTEKGKDVELRCDPISGHTALYWYRQSLGQGLEFLIYFQGNSAPDKSGLPSDRFSAERTGGSVSTLTIQRTQQEDSAVYLCASSTDSGRSGETQYFGPGTRLLVL.

This clonotype was seen only once. The chain combines TRBV6-1 with TRBJ1-2; D is unresolved. The CDR3 is 14 amino acids. The germline gives CDR1 MNHNS, CDR2 SASEGT. The V end was cut by 3 bases, the J end by 4 bases, with 12 bases between. The CDR3 here is CASSEGPETYGYTF. The CDR3 nucleotides read TGTGCCAGCAGTGAGGGTCCGGAGACCTATGGCTACACCTTC.

The rearrangement links TRBV27 to TRBJ1-1; TRBD1 matches at 8 bases. The CDR3 runs to 14 residues. CDR1 MNHEY and CDR2 SMNVEV come from the germline V gene (reference sequence). The J segment lost 5 bases and the V segment lost 3 bases, leaving 5 bases of the junction unmatched. The CDR3, as DNA: TGTGCCAGCAGTTTTGGACAGGGCCGGACTGAAGCTTTCTTT. Residues: CASSFGQGRTEAFF.

This clonotype was recorded at least ten times. The V call is TRBV20-1, the J call TRBJ2-7, with TRBD1 matching over 10 bases. The CDR3 sequence is 12 residues long. Germline CDR1 and CDR2: DFQATT and SNEGSKA (reference sequence). The J segment lost 3 bases and the V segment lost 5 bases, leaving 1 base of the junction unmatched. CDR3 DNA: TGCAGTGCTCGGACAGGGGGCTACGAGCAGTACTTC. It is translated as CSARTGGYEQYF.

This clonotype came up many times. The V and J genes are TRBV7-8 and TRBJ1-1; D may be TRBD1 (5 bases). V shed 5 bases and J shed 11 bases, with 15 bases lying between them. This CDR3 is 12 amino acids long. CDR1 is SGHVS, CDR2 FQNEAQ, per germline. CDR3 protein: CASSPGTGRAFF. CDR3 sequence (DNA): TGTGCCAGCAGCCCCGGGACGGGGCGGGCTTTCTTT.